Below are 5 T cell receptor beta chains sequenced from a single sample in a study of cytomegalovirus exposure and HLA in healthy donors. Amplification used 60 Vbeta primers and 13 Jbeta primers. TCRdb keeps only in-frame clones here, not all; method: immunoSEQ multiplex PCR. This sample's table reports about 72,000 clones. Sequences were obtained from PBMCs. The receptor source for this set is a woman between 40 and 55 years old in good health and CMV-seropositive.

Measured by frequency, this clone is medium-sized. The chain combines TRBV6-4 with TRBJ2-1; 7 bases align to TRBD2. In germline, CDR1 is MRHNA, CDR2 SNTAGT. This CDR3 contains 13 residues. Trimming cost V 3 bases and J 4 bases; bases outside gene matches: 0. CDR3 nucleotides: TGTGCCAGCAGTGAGCGGGAGTACAATGAGCAGTTCTTC. Translating gives CASSEREYNEQFF.

CDR3 in DNA: TGTGCCATCAAGGATGCGGTTAACACTGAAGCTTTCTTT. Residues: CAIKDAVNTEAFF. The rearrangement links TRBV10-3 to TRBJ1-1; D is unclear. In germline, CDR1 is ENHRY, CDR2 SYGVKD. The length of the CDR3 is 13 residues. The V and J ends lost 7 bases and 2 bases respectively, with 11 bases between them.

The rearrangement links TRBV28 to TRBJ1-2; D not resolved. V dropped 7 bases and J dropped 5 bases, with 14 bases sitting between them. Germline CDR1 and CDR2: MDHEN and SYDVKM. This CDR3 comprises 13 residues. CDR3 amino acids: CASNLGRSYGYTF. The CDR3 region has the DNA TGTGCCAGCAATTTGGGCAGAAGTTATGGCTACACCTTC.

This sequence joins TRBV5-4 and TRBJ2-5, with 11 bases fitting TRBD1. V shed 0 bases and J 5 bases; nucleotides not matched to a gene: 18. The V gene's germline CDR1 is SGHNT and CDR2 YYREEE (reference sequence). The CDR3 is made up of 20 amino acids. The chain's CDR3 is CASSLGGGQGDSYRRETQYF. The CDR3 DNA follows: TGTGCCAGCAGCTTGGGGGGGGGACAGGGGGATTCATACAGGAGGGAGACCCAGTACTTC.

The CDR3 loop is CASSSKGGPTYEQYF. As DNA, the CDR3 is TGTGCCAGCAGTTCAAAGGGGGGGCCCACCTACGAGCAGTACTTC. This rearrangement joins TRBV6-5 to TRBJ2-5; weak D call: TRBD2 (7 bases). The DNA end favors TRBJ2-7, so the J call may be wrong. CDR1 MNHEY and CDR2 SVGAGI come from the germline V gene. The CDR3 contains 15 residues.